This T cell receptor beta chain emerged from a study of blood T cell repertoires in COVID-19. The overall study: Samples taken during acute and convalescent COVID-19 were collected in the United States, Italy and Spain.

Assay used: immunoSEQ multiplex PCR; TCRdb lists only in-frame clones, some missing. Found here are about 320,000 clones, roughly nine tenths of them singletons; the top ten hold roughly 5.3%. Germline CDR1 and CDR2: WNHNN and SYGVQD (reference sequence). The V and J ends lost 6 bases and 5 bases respectively, with 20 bases between them. The CDR3 loop spans 15 amino acids. The receptor was derived from a man aged 55 to 69 who had recovered from COVID-19. The V and J genes are TRBV10-1 and TRBJ2-7; tentative D call: TRBD1 (6 bases). The material sequenced was PBMCs or T cells enriched from blood (not recorded which). The chain's CDR3 is CASSRLYGRGNEQYF. CDR3 sequence (DNA): TGCGCCAGCAGCCGATTGTATGGCAGGGGAAACGAGCAGTACTTC.